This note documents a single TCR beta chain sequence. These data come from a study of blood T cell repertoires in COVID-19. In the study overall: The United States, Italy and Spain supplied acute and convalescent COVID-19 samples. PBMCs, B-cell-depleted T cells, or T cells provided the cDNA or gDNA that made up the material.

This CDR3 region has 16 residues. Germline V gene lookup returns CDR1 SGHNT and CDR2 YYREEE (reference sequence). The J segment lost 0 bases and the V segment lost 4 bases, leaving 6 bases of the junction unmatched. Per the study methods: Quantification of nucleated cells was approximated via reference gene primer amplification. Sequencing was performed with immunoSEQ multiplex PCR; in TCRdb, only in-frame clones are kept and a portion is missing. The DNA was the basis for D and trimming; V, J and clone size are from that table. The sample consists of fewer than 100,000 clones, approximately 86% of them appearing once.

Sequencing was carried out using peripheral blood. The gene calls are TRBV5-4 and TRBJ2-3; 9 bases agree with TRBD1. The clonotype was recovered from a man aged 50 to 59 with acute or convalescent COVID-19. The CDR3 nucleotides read TGTGCCAGCAGCCCAGCGACAGGGGGAAGCACAGATACGCAGTATTTT. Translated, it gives CASSPATGGSTDTQYF.